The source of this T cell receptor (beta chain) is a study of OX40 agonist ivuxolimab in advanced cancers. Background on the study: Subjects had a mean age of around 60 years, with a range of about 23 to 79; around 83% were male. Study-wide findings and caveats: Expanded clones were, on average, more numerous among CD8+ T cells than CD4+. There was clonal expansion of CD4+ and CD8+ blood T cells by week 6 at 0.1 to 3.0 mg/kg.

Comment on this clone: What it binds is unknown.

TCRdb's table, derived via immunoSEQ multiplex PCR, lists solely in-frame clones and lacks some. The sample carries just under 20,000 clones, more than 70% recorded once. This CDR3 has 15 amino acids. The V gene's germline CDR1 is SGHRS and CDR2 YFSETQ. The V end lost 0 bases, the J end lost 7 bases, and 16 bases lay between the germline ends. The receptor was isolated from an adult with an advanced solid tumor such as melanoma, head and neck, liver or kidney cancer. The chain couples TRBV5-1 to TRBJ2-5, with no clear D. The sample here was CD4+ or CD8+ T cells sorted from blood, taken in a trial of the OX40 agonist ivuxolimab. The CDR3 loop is CASSLEGSTDGTQYF. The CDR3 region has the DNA TGCGCCAGCAGCTTGGAGGGCTCGACGGACGGGACCCAGTACTTC.